The 2 T cell receptor beta chains reported below all come from one sample, sequenced in a study of blood T cell repertoires in COVID-19. Libraries were prepared by immunoSEQ multiplex PCR; TCRdb keeps only in-frame clonotypes and omits some of them. The sample yields 200,000 to 300,000 clones, about nine tenths seen once. Sequenced material: peripheral blood. The receptors come from a man in his sixties with acute or convalescent COVID-19.

Only one count was recorded for this clone. The gene calls are TRBV6-2 or TRBV6-3 and TRBJ1-1; D is unresolved. The CDR3 runs to 14 residues. Germline lookup yields CDR1 MNHEY and CDR2 SVGEGT. Between the trimmed V and J ends, which lost 2 bases and 1 base, there was a span of 8 bases. This CDR3 reads CASSYGGPNTEAFF. CDR3 sequence (DNA): TGTGCCAGCAGTTACGGTGGGCCGAACACTGAAGCTTTCTTT.

This clone was recorded only once. CDR3 DNA: TGTGCCAGCAGCTTAAGTGGGGGCGCTGGGGCCAACGTCCTGACTTTC. Protein: CASSLSGGAGANVLTF. The rearrangement joins TRBV11-3 to TRBJ2-6; possible D gene TRBD1, 6 bases. The germline V and J ends were trimmed by 2 bases and 2 bases, with 10 bases remaining between them. The length of the CDR3 is 16 residues. The germline V gene encodes CDR1 SGHNT and CDR2 YENEEA.